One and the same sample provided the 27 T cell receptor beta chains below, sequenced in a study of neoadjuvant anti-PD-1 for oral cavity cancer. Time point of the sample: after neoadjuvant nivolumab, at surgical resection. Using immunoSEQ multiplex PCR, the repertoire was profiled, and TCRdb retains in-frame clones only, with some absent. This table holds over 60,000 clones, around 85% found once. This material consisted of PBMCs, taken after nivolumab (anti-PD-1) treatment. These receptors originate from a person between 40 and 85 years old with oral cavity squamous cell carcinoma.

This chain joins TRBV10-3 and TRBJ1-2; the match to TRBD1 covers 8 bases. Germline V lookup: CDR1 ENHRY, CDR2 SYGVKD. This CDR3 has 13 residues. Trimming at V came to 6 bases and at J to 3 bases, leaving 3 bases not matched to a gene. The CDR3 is CAIRRTGYYGYTF. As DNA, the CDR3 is TGTGCCATCAGGAGGACAGGGTACTATGGCTACACCTTC.

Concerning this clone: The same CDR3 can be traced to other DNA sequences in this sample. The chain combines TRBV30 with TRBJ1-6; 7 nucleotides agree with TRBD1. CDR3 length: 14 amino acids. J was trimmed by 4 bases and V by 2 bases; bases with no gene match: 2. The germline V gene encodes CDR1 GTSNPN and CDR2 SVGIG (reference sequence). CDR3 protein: CAWSRDRYNSPLHF. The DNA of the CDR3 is TGTGCCTGGAGTAGGGACAGATATAATTCACCCCTCCACTTT.

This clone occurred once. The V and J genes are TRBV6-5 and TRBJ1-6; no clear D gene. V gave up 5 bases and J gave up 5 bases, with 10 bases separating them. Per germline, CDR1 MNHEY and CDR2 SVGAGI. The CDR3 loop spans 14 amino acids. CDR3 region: CASSGRTDNSPLHF. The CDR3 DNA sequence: TGTGCCAGCAGTGGAAGGACCGATAATTCACCCCTCCACTTT.

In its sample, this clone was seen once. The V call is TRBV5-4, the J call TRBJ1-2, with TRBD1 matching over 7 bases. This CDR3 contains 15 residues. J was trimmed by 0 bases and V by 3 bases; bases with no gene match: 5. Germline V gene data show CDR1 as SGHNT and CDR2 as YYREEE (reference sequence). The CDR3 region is CASSSGGQTNYGYTF. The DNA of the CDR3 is TGTGCCAGCAGCTCAGGGGGGCAGACTAACTATGGCTACACCTTC.

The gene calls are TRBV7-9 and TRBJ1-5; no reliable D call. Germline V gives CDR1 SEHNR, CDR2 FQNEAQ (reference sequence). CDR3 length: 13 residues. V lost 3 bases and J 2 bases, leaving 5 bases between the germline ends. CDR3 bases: TGTGCCAGCAGCTTTTCGGGCAATCAGCCCCAGCATTTT. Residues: CASSFSGNQPQHF.

The CDR3 region is CASSSPPGRFQETQYF. CDR3 coding DNA: TGTGCCAGCAGCTCCCCCCCGGGGCGCTTCCAAGAGACCCAGTACTTC. V usage is TRBV5-4 and J usage is TRBJ2-5; D is perhaps TRBD1 or TRBD2 (5 bases each). Germline V gene lookup returns CDR1 SGHNT and CDR2 YYREEE (reference sequence). V lost 3 bases to trimming and J lost 1 base, with 16 bases between them. The CDR3 extends over 16 amino acids.

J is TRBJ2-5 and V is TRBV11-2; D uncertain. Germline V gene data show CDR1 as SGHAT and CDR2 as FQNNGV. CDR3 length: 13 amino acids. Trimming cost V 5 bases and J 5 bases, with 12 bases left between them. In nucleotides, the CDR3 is TGTGCCAGCAGCCAAGAGAGTTCGGAGACCCAGTACTTC. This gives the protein CASSQESSETQYF.

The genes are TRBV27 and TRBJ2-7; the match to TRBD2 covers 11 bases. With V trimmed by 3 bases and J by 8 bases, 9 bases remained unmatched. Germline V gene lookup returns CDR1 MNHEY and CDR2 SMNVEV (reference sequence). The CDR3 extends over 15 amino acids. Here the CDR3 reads CASSLLTSGGLKQYF. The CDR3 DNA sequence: TGTGCCAGCAGTTTGTTAACTAGCGGGGGCTTAAAGCAGTACTTC.

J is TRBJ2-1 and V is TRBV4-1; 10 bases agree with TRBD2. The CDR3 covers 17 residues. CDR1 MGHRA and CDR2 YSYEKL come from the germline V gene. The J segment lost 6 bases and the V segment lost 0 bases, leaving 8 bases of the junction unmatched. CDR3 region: CASSQDELAGVGNEQFF. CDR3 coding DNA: TGCGCCAGCAGCCAAGACGAGCTAGCGGGAGTAGGCAATGAGCAGTTCTTC.

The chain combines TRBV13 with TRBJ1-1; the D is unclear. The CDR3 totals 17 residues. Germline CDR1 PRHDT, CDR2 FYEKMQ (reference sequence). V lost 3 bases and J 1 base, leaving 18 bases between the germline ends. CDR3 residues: CASSFMGWPGRNTEAFF. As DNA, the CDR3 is TGTGCCAGCAGCTTCATGGGGTGGCCAGGCCGGAACACTGAAGCTTTCTTT.

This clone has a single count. This CDR3 is CAWNKVHGEQYF. The CDR3 bases are TGTGCCTGGAATAAGGTTCATGGGGAGCAGTACTTC. This sequence joins TRBV30 and TRBJ2-7; D is unclear. The germline V gene has CDR1 GTSNPN and CDR2 SVGIG (reference sequence). The CDR3 has 12 residues. V was pared by 4 bases and J by 7 bases, with 14 bases between.

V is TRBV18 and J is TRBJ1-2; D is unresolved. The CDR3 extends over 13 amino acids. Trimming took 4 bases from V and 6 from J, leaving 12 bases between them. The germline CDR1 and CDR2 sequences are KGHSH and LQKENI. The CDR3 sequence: CASSQSFGDGYTF. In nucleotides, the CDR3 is TGTGCCAGCTCACAGTCTTTCGGGGATGGCTACACCTTC.

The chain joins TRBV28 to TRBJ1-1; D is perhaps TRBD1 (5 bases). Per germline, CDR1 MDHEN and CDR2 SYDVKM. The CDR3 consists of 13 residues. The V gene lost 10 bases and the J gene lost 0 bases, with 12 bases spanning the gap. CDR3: CATLDTMNTEAFF. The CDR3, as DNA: TGTGCCACCCTGGACACAATGAACACTGAAGCTTTCTTT.

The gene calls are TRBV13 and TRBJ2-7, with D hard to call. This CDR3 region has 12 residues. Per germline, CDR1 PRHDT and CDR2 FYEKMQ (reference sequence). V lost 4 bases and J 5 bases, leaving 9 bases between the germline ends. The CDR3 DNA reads TGTGCCAGCAGCTGGTCCGGTAACGAGCAGTACTTC. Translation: CASSWSGNEQYF.

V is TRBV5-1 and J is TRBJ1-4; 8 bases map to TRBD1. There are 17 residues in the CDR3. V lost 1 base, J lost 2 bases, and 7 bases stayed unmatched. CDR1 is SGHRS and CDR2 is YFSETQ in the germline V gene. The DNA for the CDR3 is TGCGCCAGCAGCTTGAGGCGCCAGGGGGCGACTAATGAAAAACTGTTTTTT. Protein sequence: CASSLRRQGATNEKLFF.

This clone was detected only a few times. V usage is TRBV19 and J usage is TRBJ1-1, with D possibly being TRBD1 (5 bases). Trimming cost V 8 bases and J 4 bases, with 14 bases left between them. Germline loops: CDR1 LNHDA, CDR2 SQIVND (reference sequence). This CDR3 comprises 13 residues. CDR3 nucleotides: TGTGCCAGTGACCCAGGGAGCAGCACTGAAGCTTTCTTT. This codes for CASDPGSSTEAFF.

The CDR3 spells CASSLGDYGGSYEQYF. DNA for the CDR3: TGTGCCAGCAGCTTAGGGGACTATGGGGGCTCCTACGAGCAGTACTTC. The chain combines TRBV7-9 with TRBJ2-7, with 7 positions matching TRBD2. There are 16 residues in the CDR3. The V and J ends lost 1 base and 0 bases, in that order; junction bases with no gene match: 6. CDR1 is SEHNR and CDR2 is FQNEAQ in the germline V gene (reference sequence).

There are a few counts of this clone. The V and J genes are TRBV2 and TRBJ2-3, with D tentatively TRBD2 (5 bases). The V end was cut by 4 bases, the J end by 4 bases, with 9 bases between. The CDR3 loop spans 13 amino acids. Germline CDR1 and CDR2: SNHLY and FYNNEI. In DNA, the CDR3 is TGTGCCAGCAGTGCTAGCTTCCCAGATACGCAGTATTTT. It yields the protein CASSASFPDTQYF.

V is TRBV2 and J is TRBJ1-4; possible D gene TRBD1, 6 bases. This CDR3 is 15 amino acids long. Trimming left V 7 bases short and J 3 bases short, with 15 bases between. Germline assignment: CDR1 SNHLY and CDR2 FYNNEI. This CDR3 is CASTLQGIANEKLFF. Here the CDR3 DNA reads TGTGCCAGCACTCTCCAGGGGATAGCTAATGAAAAACTGTTTTTT.

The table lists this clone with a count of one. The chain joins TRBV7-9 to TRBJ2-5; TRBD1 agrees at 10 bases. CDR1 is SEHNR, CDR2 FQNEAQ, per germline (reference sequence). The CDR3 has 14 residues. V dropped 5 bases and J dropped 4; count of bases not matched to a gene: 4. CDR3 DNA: TGTGCCAGCAGCGCGAGGACAGGGGGAGAGACCCAGTACTTC. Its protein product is CASSARTGGETQYF.

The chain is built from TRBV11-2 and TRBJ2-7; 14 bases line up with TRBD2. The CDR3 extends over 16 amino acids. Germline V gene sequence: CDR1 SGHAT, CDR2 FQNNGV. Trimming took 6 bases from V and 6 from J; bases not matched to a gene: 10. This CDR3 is CASRPGLAGEWGEQYF. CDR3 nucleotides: TGTGCCAGCAGGCCGGGACTAGCGGGAGAGTGGGGCGAGCAGTACTTC.

CDR3 region: CASSRDRGDGYTF. The CDR3 coding sequence is TGTGCCAGCAGCCGGGACAGGGGTGACGGCTACACCTTC. This chain connects TRBV7-9 to TRBJ1-2, with 10 bases identical to TRBD1. The V segment lost 5 bases and the J segment 8 bases; nucleotides outside the gene matches: 5. Per germline, CDR1 SEHNR and CDR2 FQNEAQ (reference sequence). The CDR3 covers 13 residues.

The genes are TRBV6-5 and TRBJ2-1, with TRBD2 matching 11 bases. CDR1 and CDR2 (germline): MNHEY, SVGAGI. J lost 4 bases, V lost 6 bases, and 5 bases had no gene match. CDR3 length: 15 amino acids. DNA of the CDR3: TGTGCCAGCAGGCTTGGGACTAGCGGATACAATGAGCAGTTCTTC. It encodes CASRLGTSGYNEQFF.

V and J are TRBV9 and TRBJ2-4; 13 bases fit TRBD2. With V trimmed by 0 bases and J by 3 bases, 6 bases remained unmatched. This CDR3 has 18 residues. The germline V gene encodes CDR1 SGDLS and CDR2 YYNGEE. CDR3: CASSVGGLAGYGKNIQYF. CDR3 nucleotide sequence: TGTGCCAGCAGCGTAGGGGGACTAGCGGGATACGGCAAAAACATTCAGTACTTC.

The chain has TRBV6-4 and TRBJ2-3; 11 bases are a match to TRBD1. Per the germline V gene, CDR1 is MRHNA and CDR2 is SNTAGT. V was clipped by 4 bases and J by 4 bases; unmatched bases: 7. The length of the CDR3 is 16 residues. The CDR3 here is CASSATGTGGADTQYF. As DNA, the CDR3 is TGTGCCAGCAGTGCCACCGGGACAGGGGGAGCAGATACGCAGTATTTT.

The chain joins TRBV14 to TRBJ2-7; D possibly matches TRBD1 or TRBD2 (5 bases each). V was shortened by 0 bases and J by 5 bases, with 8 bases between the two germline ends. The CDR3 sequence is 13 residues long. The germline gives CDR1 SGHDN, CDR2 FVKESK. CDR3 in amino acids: CASSQDLGHEQYF. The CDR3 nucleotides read TGTGCCAGCAGCCAAGATTTGGGACACGAGCAGTACTTC.

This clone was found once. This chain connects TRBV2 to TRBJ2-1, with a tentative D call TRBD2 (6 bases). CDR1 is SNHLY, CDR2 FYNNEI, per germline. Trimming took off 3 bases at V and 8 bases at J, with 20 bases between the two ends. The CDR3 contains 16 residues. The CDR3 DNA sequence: TGTGCCAGCAGTGACCCCACTTACGGGAGTCAGGATGAGCAGTTCTTC. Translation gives CASSDPTYGSQDEQFF.